A single sample gave rise to the 26 T cell receptor beta chains below, sequenced in a study of OX40 agonist ivuxolimab in advanced cancers. Libraries were prepared by immunoSEQ multiplex PCR; TCRdb keeps only in-frame clonotypes and omits some of them. Of about 61,000 clones listed, 90% were seen once; the top ten hold roughly 1.9%. Sequenced here: CD4+ or CD8+ T cells sorted from blood, sampled in a trial of the OX40 agonist ivuxolimab. These receptors originate from an adult with an advanced solid tumor such as melanoma, head and neck, liver or kidney cancer.

J is TRBJ2-2 and V is TRBV7-9, with D perhaps TRBD1 (5 bases). The CDR3 has 16 amino acids. In germline, CDR1 is SEHNR, CDR2 FQNEAQ (reference sequence). V lost 6 bases and J 1 base, leaving 15 bases between the germline ends. The CDR3 sequence is CASRPGRGVNTGELFF. The CDR3 DNA follows: TGTGCCAGCAGACCCGGAAGGGGCGTGAACACCGGGGAGCTGTTTTTT.

The gene calls are TRBV15 and TRBJ1-2; D gene unclear. CDR1 and CDR2 (germline): LNHNV, YYDKDF (reference sequence). V lost 4 bases to trimming and J lost 4 bases, with 16 bases between them. The CDR3 runs to 15 residues. In DNA form, the CDR3 reads TGTGCCACCAGCAAGAATCAGTGGGGAGGCTATGGCTACACCTTC. This encodes CATSKNQWGGYGYTF.

In nucleotides, the CDR3 is TGCGCCAGCAGCCAAGATGGAAAGCGGGAGCCCCACTCCTACAATGAGCAGTTCTTC. This gives the protein CASSQDGKREPHSYNEQFF. The V and J genes are TRBV4-3 and TRBJ2-1; 8 positions agree with TRBD2. Germline assignment: CDR1 LGHNA and CDR2 YSLEER. Trimming at V came to 0 bases and at J to 0 bases, leaving 10 bases not matched to a gene. The CDR3 contains 19 residues.

The chain has TRBV5-1 and TRBJ1-1; 7 nucleotides match TRBD1. The CDR3 has 13 residues. Looked up from germline, CDR1 is SGHRS and CDR2 is YFSETQ. V lost 3 bases, J lost 7 bases, and 6 bases stayed unmatched. CDR3 sequence reads: CASSSQGTDEAFF. The CDR3 DNA sequence: TGCGCCAGCAGCTCACAGGGGACGGATGAAGCTTTCTTT. The variable domain in full, completed from reference TRBV5-1 and TRBJ1-1, reads KAGVTQTPRYLIKTRGQQVTLSCSPISGHRSVSWYQQTPGQGLQFLFEYFSETQRNKGNFPGRFSGRQFSNSRSEMNVSTLELGDSALYLCASSSQGTDEAFFGQGTRLTVV.

The chain has TRBV11-3 and TRBJ1-1; TRBD1 matches at 8 bases. The J segment lost 7 bases and the V segment lost 5 bases, leaving 3 bases of the junction unmatched. CDR3 size: 12 residues. Per the germline V gene, CDR1 is SGHNT and CDR2 is YENEEA. The DNA of the CDR3 is TGTGCCAGCAGCACAGGGACAGGTGAAGCTTTCTTT. Amino acids: CASSTGTGEAFF.

This clone was seen a single time. This chain connects TRBV28 to TRBJ1-5; D not certain. The V end was cut by 6 bases, the J end by 4 bases, with 7 bases between. Germline-derived CDR1 and CDR2 are MDHEN and SYDVKM. The CDR3 contains 12 residues. CDR3 bases: TGTGCCAGCAGGGTGACGAATCAGCCCCAGCATTTT. It is translated as CASRVTNQPQHF. The whole variable domain, filled in from reference TRBV28 and TRBJ1-5, reads DVKVTQSSRYLVKRTGEKVFLECVQDMDHENMFWYRQDPGLGLRLIYFSYDVKMKEKGDIPEGYSVSREKKERFSLILESASTNQTSMYLCASRVTNQPQHFGDGTRLSIL.

The chain links TRBV5-4 to TRBJ1-2; 9 bases agree with TRBD1. Germline V gene sequence: CDR1 SGHNT, CDR2 YYREEE (reference sequence). There are 14 residues in the CDR3. J gave up 4 bases and V 4 bases, and 5 bases lay outside the gene matches. The CDR3 bases are TGTGCCAGCAGCCCCGGACAGGGGATCTATGGCTACACCTTC. This encodes CASSPGQGIYGYTF.

The chain joins TRBV19 to TRBJ2-3, with TRBD2 matching 10 bases. This CDR3 has 14 amino acids. J lost 11 bases, V lost 3 bases, and 8 bases had no gene match. Germline V CDR1 and CDR2: LNHDA, SQIVND (reference sequence). Here the CDR3 reads CASSIGLAGVLQYF. The CDR3 DNA follows: TGTGCCAGTAGTATCGGCCTAGCGGGAGTATTGCAGTATTTT.

Only a few counts were recorded for this clone. J is TRBJ1-1 and V is TRBV5-4; TRBD1 agrees at 10 bases. J lost 0 bases, V lost 6 bases, and 2 bases had no gene match. The germline V gene has CDR1 SGHNT and CDR2 YYREEE (reference sequence). There are 14 residues in the CDR3. The CDR3 is CASTGQGLNTEAFF. CDR3 in DNA: TGTGCCAGCACGGGACAGGGGCTGAACACTGAAGCTTTCTTT.

The gene calls are TRBV9 and TRBJ2-1; maybe TRBD1 (5 bases). V dropped 0 bases and J dropped 5 bases, with 9 bases sitting between them. This CDR3 region has 14 residues. Germline assignment: CDR1 SGDLS and CDR2 YYNGEE. The CDR3 nucleotides are TGTGCCAGCAGCGTAGTAAGCAGGGACAATGAGCAGTTCTTC. Its translation: CASSVVSRDNEQFF.

V usage is TRBV29-1 and J usage is TRBJ1-3, with D unresolved. Trimming took 4 bases from V and 2 from J, leaving 3 bases between them. Germline-derived CDR1 and CDR2 are SQVTM and ANQGSEA. The CDR3 consists of 11 residues. The CDR3 DNA reads as TGCAGCGTTGTCACTGGAAACACCATATATTTT. It yields the protein CSVVTGNTIYF.

The J gene is TRBJ2-1, the V gene TRBV7-2; 12 nucleotides agree with TRBD1. The CDR3 totals 15 residues. Unmatched junction bases numbered 4, after V lost 5 bases and J lost 5 bases. The V gene's germline CDR1 is SGHTA and CDR2 FQGNSA. CDR3 sequence (DNA): TGTGCCAGCAGCCTGGGACAGGGGGCGAACAATGAGCAGTTCTTC. This gives the protein CASSLGQGANNEQFF. The variable domain in full, with the rest retrieved from reference TRBV7-2 and TRBJ2-1, is GAGVSQSPSNKVTEKGKDVELRCDPISGHTALYWYRQSLGQGLEFLIYFQGNSAPDKSGLPSDRFSAERTGGSVSTLTIQRTQQEDSAVYLCASSLGQGANNEQFFGPGTRLTVL.

The table lists this clone with a count of one. The gene calls are TRBV19 and TRBJ2-3, with 9 bases fitting TRBD2. The CDR3 is made up of 16 amino acids. Losses at the gene ends were 5 bases for V and 4 bases for J; bases not matched to a gene: 10. CDR1 LNHDA and CDR2 SQIVND come from the germline V gene (reference sequence). As DNA, the CDR3 is TGTGCCAGTAGTCCTACTAGCGGGTTGTACTCAGATACGCAGTATTTT. The encoded protein is CASSPTSGLYSDTQYF.

As DNA, the CDR3 is TGTGCCAGCAGCACGGGACTAGCGGGGGGGCAAGAGACCCAGTACTTC. Amino acid sequence: CASSTGLAGGQETQYF. The chain links TRBV5-6 to TRBJ2-5; TRBD2 matches 16 bases. Germline CDR1 and CDR2: SGHDT and YYEEEE. V gave up 4 bases and J gave up 2 bases; unmatched junction bases: 2. CDR3 size: 16 residues.

This chain connects TRBV9 to TRBJ1-4, with no clear D. CDR1 and CDR2 from the germline V gene are SGDLS and YYNGEE. The CDR3 has 16 residues. The V and J ends lost 3 bases and 0 bases respectively, with 12 bases between them. The CDR3 sequence: CASSEHGAATNEKLFF. The CDR3 region has the DNA TGTGCCAGCAGCGAACACGGAGCCGCAACTAATGAAAAACTGTTTTTT. The full variable domain, rest sourced from reference TRBV9 and TRBJ1-4, is DSGVTQTPKHLITATGQRVTLRCSPRSGDLSVYWYQQSLDQGLQFLIQYYNGEERAKGNILERFSAQQFPDLHSELNLSSLELGDSALYFCASSEHGAATNEKLFFGSGTQLSVL.

The chain joins TRBV27 to TRBJ2-2; D is unclear. With 4 bases removed from V and 1 base from J, the gap between germline ends came to 16 bases. The CDR3 contains 17 residues. Germline CDR1 MNHEY, CDR2 SMNVEV (reference sequence). For the CDR3, the DNA is TGTGCCAGCAGTTCCCGCTCGACCAGAAGGAACACCGGGGAGCTGTTTTTT. Protein sequence: CASSSRSTRRNTGELFF.

V is TRBV15 and J is TRBJ1-2; D uncertain. CDR1 is LNHNV and CDR2 is YYDKDF in the germline V gene (reference sequence). V was pared by 3 bases and J by 8 bases, with 10 bases between. The CDR3 consists of 12 residues. The DNA of the CDR3 is TGTGCCACCAGCAGCGGCTCGTTGGGCTACACCTTC. This encodes CATSSGSLGYTF.

V and J are TRBV5-4 and TRBJ2-2, with D maybe TRBD1 (6 bases). Deletions cut 2 bases from V and 4 bases from J, with 6 bases between. The CDR3 covers 13 residues. Germline-derived CDR1 and CDR2 are SGHNT and YYREEE (reference sequence). CDR3 in amino acids: CASSLQGTGELFF. The CDR3 DNA is TGTGCCAGCAGCTTACAGGGCACCGGGGAGCTGTTTTTT.

The V gene is TRBV11-2, the J gene TRBJ1-6, with unresolved D. CDR1 is SGHAT and CDR2 is FQNNGV in the germline V gene. The CDR3 is 17 residues long. Trimming cost V 5 bases and J 0 bases, with 14 bases left between them. The CDR3 region is CASSPELTSSYNSPLHF. As DNA, the CDR3 is TGTGCCAGCAGCCCAGAGTTAACTAGCTCCTATAATTCACCCCTCCACTTT.

The chain is built from TRBV28 and TRBJ2-7; D might be TRBD2 (7 bases). The germline V gene encodes CDR1 MDHEN and CDR2 SYDVKM. V was trimmed by 0 bases and J by 5 bases, leaving 20 bases between them. There are 17 residues in the CDR3. The CDR3 protein is CASSLWGGTKSIDEQYF. CDR3 DNA: TGTGCCAGCAGTTTATGGGGGGGGACAAAGAGTATCGACGAGCAGTACTTC.

The rearrangement links TRBV7-6 to TRBJ1-5; D not certain. V lost 5 bases, J lost 15 bases, and 17 bases lay in between. This CDR3 contains 12 residues. CDR1 is SGHVS and CDR2 is FNYEAQ in the germline V gene. Written as DNA, the CDR3 is TGTGCCAGCAGCATCCACCGGGAGGCCCGGCATTTT. Translating gives CASSIHREARHF.

This chain links TRBV7-2 with TRBJ2-1, with TRBD2 matching 15 bases. The CDR3 loop spans 15 amino acids. Per germline, CDR1 SGHTA and CDR2 FQGNSA. V dropped 5 bases and J dropped 14; count of bases not matched to a gene: 10. The DNA for the CDR3 is TGTGCCAGCAGCCGCAGGACTAGCGGGAGGGCCAAGGAGTTCTTC. Amino acid sequence: CASSRRTSGRAKEFF.

The V call is TRBV25-1, the J call TRBJ2-2; maybe TRBD1 (5 bases). Per the germline V gene, CDR1 is MGHDK and CDR2 is SYGVNS. This CDR3 has 14 residues. The V end was cut by 6 bases, the J end by 2 bases, with 10 bases between. In nucleotides, the CDR3 is TGTGCCAGCAGCGGACACACTAACACCGGGGAGCTGTTTTTT. Its translation is CASSGHTNTGELFF.

This chain uses TRBV7-9 with TRBJ2-7; perhaps TRBD2 as D (5 bases). Trimming stripped 5 bases from V and 2 bases from J, with 10 bases between. Germline CDR1 reads SEHNR; CDR2 reads FQNEAQ (reference sequence). This CDR3 has 13 residues. For the CDR3, the DNA is TGTGCCAGCAGCCGGGAAGTTCCCTACGAGCAGTACTTC. Amino acid sequence: CASSREVPYEQYF.

The V call is TRBV27, the J call TRBJ2-5; TRBD2 matches at 7 bases. The trim removed 5 bases at V and 5 bases at J, leaving 17 bases unmatched. CDR1 and CDR2 from the germline V gene are MNHEY and SMNVEV (reference sequence). The CDR3 contains 17 residues. CDR3 loop: CASSLTRSAGAWETQYF. CDR3 nucleotides: TGTGCCAGCAGTCTCACTCGGTCGGCGGGAGCTTGGGAGACCCAGTACTTC.

The rearrangement uses TRBV5-1 and TRBJ1-1; no firm D call. The germline V gene has CDR1 SGHRS and CDR2 YFSETQ. The CDR3 consists of 14 residues. The germline V and J ends were trimmed by 0 bases and 3 bases, with 9 bases remaining between them. The CDR3 DNA is TGCGCCAGCAGCTTGGTTGGGGTGGACACTGAAGCTTTCTTT. Protein: CASSLVGVDTEAFF.